The 9 T cell receptor beta chains given below trace back to one sample, sequenced in a study of control samples from healthy donors and cancer patients. Assay used: immunoSEQ multiplex PCR; TCRdb lists only in-frame clones, some missing. The data contain about 69,000 clones, more than 80% of them seen just once; the ten biggest clones take up 2.5% to 3%. Sequencing was performed on PBMCs. The receptor source for this set is a woman aged 45 to 65 with lung cancer.

The chain employs TRBV14 and TRBJ1-1; D gene unclear. The CDR3 spans 14 residues. Germline V lookup: CDR1 SGHDN, CDR2 FVKESK. V dropped 1 base and J dropped 0 bases, with 6 bases sitting between them. CDR3 nucleotides: TGTGCCAGCAGCCAAGGGGTTCTGAACACTGAAGCTTTCTTT. This codes for CASSQGVLNTEAFF. The variable domain in full, with the rest retrieved from reference TRBV14 and TRBJ1-1, is EAGVTQFPSHSVIEKGQTVTLRCDPISGHDNLYWYRRVMGKEIKFLLHFVKESKQDESGMPNNRFLAERTGGTYSTLKVQPAELEDSGVYFCASSQGVLNTEAFFGQGTRLTVV.

DNA for the CDR3: TGTGCCAGCAGACTCCGGGACAACTATGGCTACACCTTC. Translating gives CASRLRDNYGYTF. The gene calls are TRBV5-6 and TRBJ1-2; TRBD1 is a possible D gene (5 bases). CDR3 size: 13 residues. V was clipped by 5 bases and J by 2 bases, with 10 bases between them. The V gene's germline CDR1 is SGHDT and CDR2 YYEEEE.

The V and J genes are TRBV7-9 and TRBJ1-1; 9 nucleotides line up with TRBD1. CDR1 and CDR2 (germline): SEHNR, FQNEAQ (reference sequence). There are 16 residues in the CDR3. V gave up 3 bases and J gave up 5 bases; unmatched junction bases: 10. In nucleotides, the CDR3 is TGTGCCAGCAGCTTTGACCCGGGACAGGGACGAACTGAAGCTTTCTTT. Protein product: CASSFDPGQGRTEAFF.

The chain uses TRBV4-3 and TRBJ1-6, with D perhaps TRBD1 (5 bases). This CDR3 is built from 16 residues. V lost 5 bases, J lost 10 bases, and 21 bases lay in between. CDR1 is LGHNA and CDR2 is YSLEER in the germline V gene. CDR3 sequence: CASSDFRPSGDSPLHF. CDR3 nucleotide sequence: TGCGCCAGCAGCGATTTTCGCCCGAGTGGGGACTCACCCCTCCACTTT.

This clone was detected once. This chain links TRBV6-2 or TRBV6-3 with TRBJ1-5; no clear D. CDR3 length: 14 residues. V lost 3 bases and J 7 bases, leaving 13 bases between the germline ends. Germline CDR1 is MNHEY and CDR2 is SVGEGT. In DNA, the CDR3 is TGTGCCAGCAGTTATATGGAGGGAAACCAGCCCCAGCATTTT. Its translation: CASSYMEGNQPQHF.

The chain joins TRBV2 to TRBJ1-1; D possibly corresponds to TRBD1 (5 bases). CDR1 and CDR2 (germline): SNHLY, FYNNEI. The CDR3 runs 14 residues. Deletions cut 8 bases from V and 3 bases from J, with 16 bases between. Written as DNA, the CDR3 is TGTGCCAGCGCCTCCGGGGGGGGGTACACTGAAGCTTTCTTT. It yields the protein CASASGGGYTEAFF.

V and J are TRBV28 and TRBJ1-5; 7 nucleotides align to TRBD1. Trimming took 4 bases from V and 5 from J; bases not matched to a gene: 11. Per germline, CDR1 MDHEN and CDR2 SYDVKM. This CDR3 is 16 amino acids long. CDR3: CASSSPEGGEYQPQHF. CDR3 nucleotide sequence: TGTGCCAGCAGTTCCCCCGAAGGGGGCGAATATCAGCCCCAGCATTTT.

The chain links TRBV9 to TRBJ1-4; possibly TRBD1 for D (5 bases). The V gene's germline CDR1 is SGDLS and CDR2 YYNGEE. The CDR3 totals 13 residues. Trimming removed 0 bases at V and 8 bases at J, with 8 bases between. The CDR3 loop reads CASSVGRDEKLFF. Written as DNA, the CDR3 is TGTGCCAGCAGCGTAGGGAGGGACGAAAAACTGTTTTTT.

The chain uses TRBV7-3 and TRBJ2-3; D ambiguous. There are 15 residues in the CDR3. Trimming left V 0 bases short and J 1 base short, with 8 bases between. Germline CDR1 reads SGHTA; CDR2 reads FQGTGA. CDR3 nucleotides: TGTGCCAGCAGCTTAACAGGGTGGGGCACAGATACGCAGTATTTT. Residues: CASSLTGWGTDTQYF.